The sample holds one count of the clone carrying this TCR beta chain. Its antigen is currently unknown. Every subset had its genomic DNA shared out evenly among several immunoSEQ plates. The assay was immunoSEQ multiplex PCR, and TCRdb's table has in-frame clones only and misses some. This sample carries approximately 940,000 clones, approximately 76% of them seen once, and the ten largest clones take around 1.5%. V was pared by 4 bases and J by 3 bases, with 13 bases between. Germline CDR1 is MGHRA and CDR2 is YSYEKL. The CDR3 totals 14 residues. These data are taken from a study of shared clonotypes between healthy human individuals. Study summary: A couple of women and a few men aged 18 to 49 made up the donors.

The study, taken as a whole, reports: An anticipated effect of sequencing depth on clonotype sharing among donors was recognized.

The gene calls are TRBV4-1 and TRBJ2-7, with D possibly being TRBD1 or TRBD2 (5 bases each). This TCR was sampled from a man between 18 and 29 years old in good health. Source material: memory CD4+ T cells sorted from blood. This sample's subset: CD45RA-negative fraction. This CDR3 is CASSPGAPVYEQYF. In DNA form, the CDR3 reads TGCGCCAGCAGCCCCGGGGCACCCGTCTACGAGCAGTACTTC.